This TCR beta chain was identified in a study of early T cells in non-severe SARS-CoV-2 infection (dated by TCRdb to the early 2020s). Turning to the overall study: Because TCR sequencing was done on bulk RNA from unsorted whole blood, the alpha and beta chains could not be paired. The investigation overall reported the following: VDJdb matching was skewed toward anti-spike CD8 responses, so virus-specific expansions were likely underestimated and private and CD4 specificities were missed.

The library was generated by 5' RACE. For sequencing, a NextSeq 500 was employed. The TCR library protocol attached unique molecular identifiers to individual cDNA molecules to correct for sequencing error and PCR bias. Sequencing covered both TCR alpha and beta chains, and within each sample the abundances of alpha and beta sequences were tightly co-correlated. As for how the authors treated the data: Decombinator V4 was used to perform V gene, J gene and CDR3 annotation of TCR sequences. Expanded TCRs were defined as changing significantly between any two time points under a Poisson model with p below 0.0001. Abundances of TCRs were expressed as counts per million after normalisation to the total number of TCRs sequenced in each sample. TRAV1-2 paired with TRAJ12, TRAJ20 or TRAJ33 defined MAIT TCRs, while TRAV10 paired with TRAJ18 defined iNKT TCRs. VDJdb, accessed 1 November 2021, was searched for CMV, EBV and SARS-CoV-2 annotated TCRs, excluding TCRs annotated for multiple antigens. TCRdb took the public reads, trimmed them with fastp at Q25, ran MiXCR for clone calling and kept in-frame beta chains. Entries are consolidated by CDR3 protein sequence, retaining the most common genes and DNA. TCRdb assigned the V and J calls; the authors' analysis was not used. The sample table lists 54,000 or so distinct CDR3 sequences, around 6% of them with a count of one. Together, the top ten hold roughly 7.1% of the sample.

The V end gives up 4 bases and the J end 2 bases, leaving 5 bases in the junction not matched to a gene. CDR1 SGHAT and CDR2 FQNNGV were looked up in the germline V gene. The CDR3 spans 15 residues, from the cysteine through the phenylalanine. Just CDR3 DNA is preserved here, 45 bases in frame from base 1. This clonotype appeared many times. The antigen this receptor binds is unknown. No per-base quality is available; no much larger clone lies one base away. This was a case-control study nested in a cohort of healthcare workers in London, UK, who had nasopharyngeal swab PCR tests and blood samples taken every week. Between 23 and 31 March 2020, the week of the UK lockdown, healthcare workers were enrolled and then followed up weekly for as long as 16 weeks.

The chain is encoded by TRBV11-2 joined to TRBJ2-7, and 10 junctional nucleotides match TRBD1. The TCR comes from an adult who was a healthcare worker with PCR-confirmed SARS-CoV-2 infection or an uninfected control (not recorded which). The sample comprised whole blood. The nucleotides are TGTGCCAGCAGCTATGGACAGGGGGTAGCCTACGAGCAGTACTTC. Its protein product is CASSYGQGVAYEQYF.